What follows describes a single T cell receptor (beta chain). Its antigen remains unknown. The CDR3 covers 12 residues. Trimming stripped 6 bases from V and 5 bases from J, with 10 bases between. Germline V gene lookup returns CDR1 MNHEY and CDR2 SVGAGI. Profiled with immunoSEQ multiplex PCR; TCRdb holds only in-frame clones, not every one. This sample yields some 100,000 clones, of which 80% to 90% are seen a single time; 4% to 5.5% belongs to the top ten. The data originate from a study of cytomegalovirus exposure and HLA in healthy donors. Study-level findings and limits: The TCR clusters that emerged in the first cohort tended, a later analysis found, to co-occur in the 120 or so validation repertoires. TCR beta chains numbering more than 150 were designated cytomegalovirus-associated.

This TCR derives from a man aged 18 to 29 in good health and CMV-seropositive. The V and J genes are TRBV6-5 and TRBJ2-5; unclear D gene. The source material was PBMCs. CDR3 residues: CASSATLETQYF. CDR3 nucleotide sequence: TGTGCCAGCAGCGCAACTTTGGAGACCCAGTACTTC.